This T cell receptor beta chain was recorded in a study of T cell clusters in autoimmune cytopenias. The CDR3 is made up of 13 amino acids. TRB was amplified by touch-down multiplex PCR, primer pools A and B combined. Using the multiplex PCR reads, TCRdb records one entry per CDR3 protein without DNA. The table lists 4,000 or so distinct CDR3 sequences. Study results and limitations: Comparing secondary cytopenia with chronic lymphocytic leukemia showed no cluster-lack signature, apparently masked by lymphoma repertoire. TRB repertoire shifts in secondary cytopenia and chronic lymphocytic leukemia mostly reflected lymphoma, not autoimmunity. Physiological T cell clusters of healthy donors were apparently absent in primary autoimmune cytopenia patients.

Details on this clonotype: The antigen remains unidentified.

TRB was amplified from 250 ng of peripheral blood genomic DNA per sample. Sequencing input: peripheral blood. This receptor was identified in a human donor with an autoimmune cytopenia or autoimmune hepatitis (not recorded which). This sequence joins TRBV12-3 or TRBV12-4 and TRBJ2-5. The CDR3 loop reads CASINTVGETQYF.